This TCR beta chain originates from a study of cytomegalovirus exposure and HLA in healthy donors (dated by TCRdb to the late 2010s). Regarding the research as a whole: In an earlier analysis of approximately 640 of the donors, 250 to 350 Gb of sequence data and approximately 120 million unique TCR beta sequences from 150 million to 200 million T cells were reported. An earlier analysis of several hundred of the donors applied high-throughput TCR beta sequencing to assess whether each TCR beta V gene segment acted as functional or pseudogenic. Roughly 5 DR-DQ haplotypes were treated as single units for association and clustering because of strong linkage in the cohort. Alongside the repertoire data, information on donor age, sex, ethnicity and CMV serostatus was compiled. Every repertoire in the discovery cohort had been generated on one and the same sequencing platform. The aim of the study was to test whether cataloging public T cell receptors could identify signatures of past pathogen exposure. A later analysis re-examined previously published TCR beta repertoires from roughly 720 donors and added high-resolution HLA genotyping to investigate patterns of TCR occurrence. Among the roughly 390 genotyped donors, around 79% belonged to the genetic ancestry cluster associated with self-reported Caucasian donors. Typing coverage varied by locus: about 629-630 donors for A, B, C, DRB1 and DQB1; approximately 500 for DQA1; some 610 for DPA1; approximately 470 for DPB1. In a later genetic analysis, genome-wide SNP genotypes for 398 of the 666 donors were used, and that subset was treated as a discovery cohort. Class I and class II HLA loci were covered by the typing at four-digit resolution. In the later analysis, no new phenotypic data were used to find candidate immune exposures; instead, reliance was placed on TCR beta sequences and their occurrence across donors. On average, approximately 250,000 unique TCR beta nucleotide sequences were sequenced per donor among 350 to 400 genotyped donors of the cohort, with roughly 18% of those sequences being non-productive. An early release covering roughly 640 HLA-typed donors comprised roughly 300 gigabases of sequencing data and tens of millions of unique TCR sequences. The T cell repertoires of under 750 subjects were profiled by immunosequencing and related to cytomegalovirus serostatus. To predict cytomegalovirus infection status, the study combined high-throughput TCR immunosequencing, statistical association of individual TCRs with disease status, and machine learning. In addition to the first cohort of around 670 subjects, a separate validation cohort of 120 different subjects was used. Study-level results and caveats: A further reported finding was that TCR beta sequences accurately predicted the HLA-A and HLA-B alleles for most subjects in the first cohort. Across donors, most TCR sequences were observed very rarely, whereas some public TCRs were present in many individuals. When HLA alleles, especially DR and DQ, strongly co-occurred, attributing TCR associations to individual alleles was difficult. A later genetic analysis associated a missense DCLRE1C variant with V-gene and J-gene trimming of TCR beta chains, and an independent cohort replicated the association. In a later analysis, HLA-associated TCR beta chains were found to be more clonally expanded and to have lower generation probabilities than equally common non-associated chains. According to the authors, the approach could potentially be generalized to other disease states and immunological phenotypes. Three of the identified cytomegalovirus-associated TCR beta chains were confirmed in vitro to be specific for cytomegalovirus antigens. In an earlier analysis of 587 of the donors, most TCR beta V segments were observed in productive rearrangements about 87% or about 30% of the time, broadly matching IMGT annotations. Because some donors lacked HLA typing at each locus, the association tests relied only on the typed subset. A later analysis found that TCR association rates varied across HLA loci, with DRB1 alleles showing the most associated TCRs and HLA-C alleles the fewest. Correlated functional status among segregating V segments might reflect linkage disequilibrium, but an unknown experimental factor could not be ruled out. The sequencing pipeline was judged likely to have produced a cluster of highly shared sequence variants as a technical artifact. In a later genetic analysis, fewer N-insertions in productive TCRs were reported among donors in an Asian-associated ancestry cluster than the roughly 700-donor mean. Most CMV-associated TCR beta chains appeared to be HLA-restricted in a later analysis, and the HLA associations seemed to be driven largely by CMV exposure. CMV serostatus was the only immune exposure information available for the cohort. A later analysis associated 16,951 TCR beta sequences with specific HLA alleles at a false discovery rate of 0.05. In both the original and validation cohorts, the classifier was reported to diagnose cytomegalovirus status with high specificity and sensitivity. Because counts were too low, seventeen rarely observed V segments, including chromosome 9 orphons, were left out of the earlier analysis of 500 to 650 of the donors. The study listed over 150 TCR beta chains as associated with cytomegalovirus. Some IMGT-functional V segments, including TRBV6-2 and TRBV6-3, could not be told apart with the 87-base-pair reads, so those segments were excluded. The presence/absence analyses assumed that sequencing depth was roughly uniform across donors, and that assumption may not be true. According to a later analysis, parvovirus B19, influenza, CMV and Epstein-Barr virus appeared linked to several top co-occurrence clusters. The cohort was sequenced for TCR beta chains only, and without alpha or paired-chain data the features that could be detected were limited.

Including cysteine and phenylalanine, the CDR3 has 15 amino acids. Here the CDR3 DNA is all that survives: 45 bases in frame from base 1. From V the trimming removes 4 bases and from J it removes 0 bases, while the gene matches leave 5 bases of the junction unaccounted for. Reading the germline V gene (reference sequence) gives CDR1 MNHEY and CDR2 SMNVEV. On this clone: Its antigen remains unidentified. Per-nucleotide qualities are absent, and no much larger clonotype sits a single base away.

The library came from the immunoSEQ multiplex PCR assay. For the multiplex PCR, a mixture combining 60 forward primers for TCR Vbeta segments and 13 reverse primers for TCR Jbeta segments was used. A multiplex PCR assay on genomic DNA amplified the CDR3 region of rearranged TCR beta genes. Amplified TCR beta libraries were sequenced as 87-base-pair reads on the Illumina HiSeq System. In the source study's methods: A later analysis counted approximately 74 million unique TCR beta chains across the 670 or so repertoires, and 9 million to 14 million of these chains were shared by at least two donors. To remove PCR and sequencing errors, raw reads were error-corrected and collapsed into unique sequences using a nearest-neighbor algorithm that merged closely related sequences. CDR3 sequences were aligned to IMGT reference sequences to assign V, D and J gene segments. For a sequence to be retained, at least a six-nucleotide match to both a V gene segment and a J gene segment was required. Rearrangements were called productive when the CDR3 lacked stop codons and stayed in frame with V and J; all others were non-productive. Following IMGT convention, CDR3 was defined as the stretch from the second conserved V-encoded cysteine to the conserved J-encoded phenylalanine. The earlier analysis of 587 of the donors excluded sequences that lacked an unambiguous match to a single V gene segment. In an earlier analysis of about 590 of the donors, a V segment was called functional when productive rearrangements were above 56.7%, and segregating when the standard deviation between donors exceeded 5%. A statistical classification framework was developed to diagnose cytomegalovirus status using the catalog of TCR beta chain sequences. In a later analysis, V and J genes were assigned by comparing TCR nucleotide sequences against IMGT/GENE-DB human TR gene sequences. The TCRdist pipeline was used in a later analysis to assign CDR3 sequences and most-parsimonious VDJ recombination scenarios. In a later analysis, every TCR beta chain was defined by the combination of its CDR3 amino acid sequence and its V-gene family, and reads without a unique V-gene family were dropped. To address suspected cross-contamination and a sequencing artifact, a later analysis removed roughly 640 highly shared, low-generation-probability nucleotide sequences. A later analysis calculated a clonal expansion index for each public chain from normalized within-repertoire ranks of inferred template counts. In a later analysis, generation probabilities were computed with a VDJ recombination model fitted to out-of-frame rearrangements, and the resulting probabilities were checked against IGoR. In a later analysis, hypergeometric tests were used to score TCR-TCR, TCR-HLA and TCR-CMV co-occurrence, with a repertoire-size bias correction applied to TCR pairs. In a later analysis, false discovery rates were estimated by permuting HLA or CMV assignments 20 times. In a later analysis, co-occurring TCRs were grouped with DBSCAN, and TCRdist sequence similarity was added when clustering was performed within HLA-allele-positive subsets. For co-occurrence clustering, repertoires with fewer than 30,000 or more than 120,000 public chains were excluded, along with four or five repertoires with anomalous nucleotide sharing. TCRdb provides this immuneACCESS table in a form limited to in-frame rearrangements. Some clones are lacking; in checked studies, under half of them reflect an unresolved V gene, and why the rest are absent is not known. V and J calls and clone size are copied from that table; D and trimming were computed from the DNA. The sample data list about 150,000 clones, and 68% of these were observed just once. The ten largest clonotypes hold roughly 10% of the sample.

In total, about 650 healthy bone marrow donors made up the cohort. All cohort members were sampled while nominally healthy, although unrecorded immune exposures were likely present. The donor tested CMV seropositive, placing the donor among the 290 or so seropositive members of the cohort. A peripheral blood sample was collected from each donor, and TCR beta sequencing was performed on peripheral blood mononuclear cells. Genomic DNA extraction from the blood cell samples was performed with the Qiagen DNeasy Blood Extraction Kit. The TCR sequence derives from a man between 25 and 39 years old in good health and CMV-seropositive. Sequenced sample: PBMCs. The sequence joins TRBV27 to TRBJ2-7; TRBD1 fits 8 bases in the junction. The bases are TGTGCCAGCAGTTCCCGGGGACAGGACTCCTACGAGCAGTACTTC. Its protein reads: CASSSRGQDSYEQYF.